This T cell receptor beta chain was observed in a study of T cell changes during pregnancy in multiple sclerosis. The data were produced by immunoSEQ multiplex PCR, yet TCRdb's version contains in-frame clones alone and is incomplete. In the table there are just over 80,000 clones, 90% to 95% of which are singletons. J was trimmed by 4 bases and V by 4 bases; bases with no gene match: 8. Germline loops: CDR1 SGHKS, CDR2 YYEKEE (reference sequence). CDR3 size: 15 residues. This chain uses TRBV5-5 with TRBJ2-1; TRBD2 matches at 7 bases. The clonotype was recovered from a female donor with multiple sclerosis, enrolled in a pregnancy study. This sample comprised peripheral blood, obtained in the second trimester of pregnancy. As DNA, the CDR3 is TGTGCCAGCAGCGCGGGGACTACCATTTACAATGAGCAGTTCTTC. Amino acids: CASSAGTTIYNEQFF.